This T cell receptor beta chain was sequenced in a study of long-term antiretroviral therapy in people with HIV. In the study overall: Specimens dating back about a decade before the 2015 immediate-ART recommendation are the oldest included.

Researchers ran immunoSEQ v3.0 at survey level. Using immunoSEQ multiplex PCR, the repertoire was profiled, and TCRdb retains in-frame clones only, with some absent. The repertoire holds about 28,000 clones, 80% seen once, with 5.5% to 8.5% in the top ten. Study-wide results and limits: Transplant-donor-level diversity was not reached after ART, though diversity increased.

Between the trimmed V and J ends, which lost 5 bases and 6 bases, there was a span of 11 bases. This CDR3 comprises 12 residues. Per germline, CDR1 SQVTM and CDR2 ANQGSEA. In the case of this clone: Its specificity is unknown.

The TCR sequence derives from a man aged 40-50 years with HIV. The genes are TRBV29-1 and TRBJ2-1; D not certain. The sample consisted of unsorted PBMCs, taken 0.3 years after starting antiretroviral therapy. Here the CDR3 reads CSVTRLSNEQFF. The CDR3 coding sequence is TGCAGCGTTACAAGGTTGAGCAATGAGCAGTTCTTC.